These 28 T cell receptor beta chains were sequenced from one sample in a study of Ad26.COV2.S vaccination and SARS-CoV-2 variants. Profiling relied on immunoSEQ multiplex PCR, and the TCRdb table lists in-frame clones only, not all of them. Counted here are around 370,000 clones, roughly 94% occurring once; the ten biggest clones make up 3% to 5%. Material: peripheral blood, obtained after recovery from COVID-19. Receptor source: a human donor who had recovered from COVID-19.

The rearrangement uses TRBV6-5 and TRBJ1-3; 8 bases are a match to TRBD1. V lost 6 bases, J lost 7 bases, and 8 bases stayed unmatched. The CDR3 is 14 residues long. From germline, CDR1 is MNHEY and CDR2 SVGAGI. The CDR3 loop is CASSFRGRGNTIYF. The CDR3 nucleotides read TGTGCCAGCAGCTTCAGGGGGCGAGGCAACACCATATATTTT.

The chain has TRBV6-5 and TRBJ1-5; tentative D call: TRBD1 (6 bases). This CDR3 is 13 amino acids long. CDR1 is MNHEY, CDR2 SVGAGI, per germline. The germline V and J ends were trimmed by 8 bases and 9 bases, with 17 bases remaining between them. The CDR3 loop is CASPSRGLPPQHF. The DNA of the CDR3 is TGTGCCAGCCCGTCCAGGGGCCTTCCGCCCCAGCATTTT.

This chain links TRBV29-1 with TRBJ2-4, with D perhaps TRBD2 (5 bases). The CDR3 is 14 residues long. Germline CDR1 SQVTM, CDR2 ANQGSEA. V shed 1 base and J shed 6 bases, with 13 bases lying between them. The CDR3 DNA reads as TGCAGCGTTGAAGTGCAGAGGGTAGCAAACATTCAGTACTTC. Protein sequence: CSVEVQRVANIQYF.

The chain is built from TRBV2 and TRBJ2-2; 7 bases align to TRBD1. With V trimmed by 5 bases and J by 1 base, 7 bases remained unmatched. The length of the CDR3 is 16 residues. Germline-derived CDR1 and CDR2 are SNHLY and FYNNEI. The CDR3 DNA reads as TGTGCCAGCAGTCCCCTCCACAGGGGGAACACCGGGGAGCTGTTTTTT. Its protein is CASSPLHRGNTGELFF.

The chain links TRBV20-1 to TRBJ2-2; TRBD1 is a possible D gene (6 bases). V shed 3 bases and J shed 4 bases, with 15 bases lying between them. The length of the CDR3 is 15 residues. Germline assignment: CDR1 DFQATT and CDR2 SNEGSKA (reference sequence). The CDR3 here is CSASGQGSTTGELFF. The CDR3, as DNA: TGCAGTGCTAGTGGGCAGGGGTCTACCACCGGGGAGCTGTTTTTT.

CDR3 protein: CASSLQGVATGELFF. The CDR3 nucleotides are TGTGCCAGCAGCCTACAGGGGGTTGCCACCGGGGAGCTGTTTTTT. This rearrangement joins TRBV7-8 to TRBJ2-2; TRBD1 agrees at 8 bases. The length of the CDR3 is 15 residues. V lost 5 bases to trimming and J lost 4 bases; unmatched junction nucleotides: 6. Germline-derived CDR1 and CDR2 are SGHVS and FQNEAQ.

The rearrangement links TRBV18 to TRBJ1-4; 9 bases agree with TRBD1. This CDR3 is built from 17 residues. V trimming: 1 base; J trimming: 4 bases; junction bases outside the gene matches: 7. CDR1 and CDR2 from the germline V gene are KGHSH and LQKENI. The CDR3 sequence: CASSPLDTGGFNEKLFF. CDR3 nucleotide sequence: TGTGCCAGCTCACCACTTGACACAGGGGGCTTTAATGAAAAACTGTTTTTT.

The CDR3 DNA reads TGTGCCAGCAGTTATAACAGGGGGGTCCTAGAGACCCAGTACTTC. It specifies CASSYNRGVLETQYF. This sequence joins TRBV6-2 or TRBV6-3 and TRBJ2-5; TRBD1 aligns across 8 bases. The CDR3 runs to 15 residues. Germline CDR1 and CDR2: MNHEY and SVGEGT. Trimming removed 3 bases from V and 4 bases from J; junction bases left unmatched: 7.

V and J are TRBV5-6 and TRBJ2-5; D is tentatively TRBD1 or TRBD2 (5 bases each). The germline gives CDR1 SGHDT, CDR2 YYEEEE. The CDR3 spans 18 residues. The V end was cut by 3 bases, the J end by 5 bases, with 26 bases between. CDR3 loop: CASSSGLLGTTGAETQYF. As DNA, the CDR3 is TGTGCCAGCAGCTCCGGCCTCTTAGGGACCACCGGGGCGGAGACCCAGTACTTC.

The V gene is TRBV19, the J gene TRBJ2-3; 7 bases align to TRBD1. Germline-derived CDR1 and CDR2 are LNHDA and SQIVND (reference sequence). With V trimmed by 6 bases and J by 2 bases, 8 bases remained unmatched. There are 15 residues in the CDR3. This chain's CDR3 is CASRSTGAPTDTQYF. CDR3 coding DNA: TGTGCCAGTAGATCCACAGGGGCCCCCACAGATACGCAGTATTTT.

The rearrangement uses TRBV6-5 and TRBJ1-5, with D hard to call. The germline CDR1 and CDR2 sequences are MNHEY and SVGAGI. Trimming shortened V by 0 bases and J by 5 bases, and 11 bases separated the two germline ends. The CDR3 has 15 residues. CDR3 protein: CASSYSLAAHQPQHF. The CDR3 DNA reads as TGTGCCAGCAGTTACTCGCTTGCTGCACATCAGCCCCAGCATTTT.

The rearrangement links TRBV11-2 to TRBJ1-3; TRBD1 might be the D (6 bases). The CDR3 is 14 amino acids. V lost 1 base to trimming and J lost 7 bases, with 11 bases between them. Germline CDR1 SGHAT, CDR2 FQNNGV. The CDR3, as DNA: TGTGCCAGCAGCTTAGGGGGGGCAGGGAACACCATATATTTT. As protein: CASSLGGAGNTIYF.

The gene calls are TRBV4-3 and TRBJ2-1; D unresolved. The germline CDR1 and CDR2 sequences are LGHNA and YSLEER. The length of the CDR3 is 16 residues. Between the trimmed V and J ends, which lost 1 base and 0 bases, there was a span of 10 bases. CDR3: CASSQGMVHSYNEQFF. In DNA form, the CDR3 reads TGCGCCAGCAGCCAAGGGATGGTTCACTCCTACAATGAGCAGTTCTTC.

This chain links TRBV27 with TRBJ1-4, with TRBD1 matching over 7 bases. Germline V gene sequence: CDR1 MNHEY, CDR2 SMNVEV (reference sequence). The CDR3 has 14 residues. J lost 7 bases, V lost 5 bases, and 7 bases had no gene match. The CDR3 is CASSAGTASEKLFF. In DNA form, the CDR3 reads TGTGCCAGCAGTGCCGGGACAGCTAGTGAAAAACTGTTTTTT.

The rearrangement links TRBV4-1 to TRBJ2-5, with 13 nucleotides matching TRBD2. V was pared by 2 bases and J by 4 bases, with 4 bases of the junction left unmatched. Germline-derived CDR1 and CDR2 are MGHRA and YSYEKL. The CDR3 consists of 16 residues. The CDR3 spells CASSQPGLAGLETQYF. DNA for the CDR3: TGCGCCAGCAGCCAACCGGGACTAGCGGGGTTAGAGACCCAGTACTTC.

This chain links TRBV10-3 with TRBJ2-1, with D possibly matching TRBD1 (6 bases). Trimming took off 9 bases at V and 4 bases at J, with 13 bases between the two ends. This CDR3 spans 13 amino acids. Looked up from germline, CDR1 is ENHRY and CDR2 is SYGVKD. CDR3 nucleotide sequence: TGTGCCATTTACAGGACAGAATACAATGAGCAGTTCTTC. It yields the protein CAIYRTEYNEQFF.

The CDR3 DNA is TGCGCCAGCAGTCGGGACTTGGACAATGAGCAGTTCTTC. Translating gives CASSRDLDNEQFF. This chain uses TRBV10-1 with TRBJ2-1, with D maybe TRBD2 (6 bases). The CDR3 consists of 13 residues. V lost 5 bases and J lost 5, with 10 bases in between. CDR1 is WNHNN, CDR2 SYGVQD, per germline (reference sequence).

The V call is TRBV9, the J call TRBJ1-2; 9 bases are a match to TRBD1. In germline, CDR1 is SGDLS, CDR2 YYNGEE. The CDR3 consists of 15 residues. The junction had 12 bases not matched to a gene; V was cut back by 4 bases and J by 8 bases. The CDR3 region has the DNA TGTGCCAGCAGCCAGACTACCGGGACAGGGTACGGCTACACCTTC. Protein product: CASSQTTGTGYGYTF. Using reference TRBV9 and TRBJ1-2 for the parts outside the CDR3, the full variable domain is DSGVTQTPKHLITATGQRVTLRCSPRSGDLSVYWYQQSLDQGLQFLIQYYNGEERAKGNILERFSAQQFPDLHSELNLSSLELGDSALYFCASSQTTGTGYGYTFGSGTRLTVV.

The rearrangement links TRBV4-1 to TRBJ1-5; D gene ambiguous. Trimming cost V 0 bases and J 1 base, with 10 bases left between them. Germline CDR1 is MGHRA and CDR2 is YSYEKL. The CDR3 is 16 amino acids. Here the CDR3 DNA reads TGCGCCAGCAGCCAAGAGGCGGGGAACAGCAATCAGCCCCAGCATTTT. Encoded protein: CASSQEAGNSNQPQHF.

In regard to this clone: An end of the junction does not agree with germline; a read error may underlie this. V usage is TRBV27 and J usage is TRBJ2-3; D ambiguous. This CDR3 has 14 amino acids. The germline V gene has CDR1 MNHEY and CDR2 SMNVEV (reference sequence). In DNA, the CDR3 is TGTGCCAGCAGTGGGCGCAGACCCACAGATGCGCAGTATTTT. This translates into CASSGRRPTDAQYF.

The V and J genes are TRBV21-1 and TRBJ2-7. TRBV21-1 is marked as a pseudogene. The CDR3 is 12 amino acids. The CDR3 region is CASSKVGYEQYF. The DNA for the CDR3 is TGTGCCAGCAGCAAAGTGGGCTACGAGCAGTACTTC.

This chain uses TRBV4-3 with TRBJ1-3; D may be TRBD1 (6 bases). This CDR3 is built from 18 residues. Germline CDR1 is LGHNA and CDR2 is YSLEER. The V end lost 4 bases, the J end lost 0 bases, and 19 bases lay between the germline ends. Here the CDR3 reads CASSPSGGLLGSGNTIYF. CDR3 sequence (DNA): TGCGCCAGCAGCCCTTCGGGGGGGCTCTTGGGCTCTGGAAACACCATATATTTT.

The V and J genes are TRBV20-1 and TRBJ2-3; 8 nucleotides line up with TRBD2. This CDR3 comprises 11 residues. After removal of 4 bases from V and 8 bases from J, the junction contained 2 bases not matched to a gene. Germline CDR1 DFQATT, CDR2 SNEGSKA (reference sequence). DNA of the CDR3: TGCAGTGCTACCGGGACTAGTACGCAGTATTTT. Protein sequence: CSATGTSTQYF.

The chain uses TRBV7-9 and TRBJ1-1; D might be TRBD1 (5 bases). Between the trimmed V and J ends, which lost 5 bases and 0 bases, there was a span of 22 bases. The CDR3 extends over 18 amino acids. Germline assignment: CDR1 SEHNR and CDR2 FQNEAQ (reference sequence). The CDR3 sequence is CASSPLGGKSFLNTEAFF. In DNA form, the CDR3 reads TGTGCCAGCAGCCCCCTCGGGGGTAAATCTTTTTTGAACACTGAAGCTTTCTTT.

The V and J genes are TRBV18 and TRBJ1-1; D is undetermined. CDR1 KGHSH and CDR2 LQKENI come from the germline V gene. V was clipped by 5 bases and J by 0 bases, with 10 bases between them. The CDR3 totals 14 residues. The CDR3 is CASSDVYMNTEAFF. The CDR3 bases are TGTGCCAGCTCAGACGTGTACATGAACACTGAAGCTTTCTTT.

The chain couples TRBV6-4 to TRBJ1-2; D gene uncertain. With 6 bases removed from V and 2 bases from J, the gap between germline ends came to 10 bases. The CDR3 is 13 amino acids. Germline V gives CDR1 MRHNA, CDR2 SNTAGT. CDR3 loop: CASSRTGNYGYTF. CDR3 DNA sequence: TGTGCCAGCAGCAGGACGGGGAACTATGGCTACACCTTC.

CDR3 DNA: TGTGCCAGCAGCGCCGGACAGGGATCTAATGAAAAACTGTTTTTT. Residues: CASSAGQGSNEKLFF. J is TRBJ1-4 and V is TRBV7-2; 8 bases fit TRBD1. Trimming at V came to 5 bases and at J to 3 bases, leaving 5 bases not matched to a gene. The CDR3 has 15 residues. Germline loops: CDR1 SGHTA, CDR2 FQGNSA.

This clone was recorded once. The V and J genes are TRBV6-1 and TRBJ2-2; TRBD2 is a possible D gene (6 bases). Germline loops: CDR1 MNHNS, CDR2 SASEGT. The CDR3 sequence is 16 residues long. V shed 4 bases and J shed 0 bases, with 12 bases lying between them. CDR3 DNA: TGTGCCAGCAGTGCCTACGGGGGAACGAACACCGGGGAGCTGTTTTTT. It encodes CASSAYGGTNTGELFF.